This T cell receptor beta chain comes out of a study of blood T cell repertoires in COVID-19. For the study at large: The United States, Italy and Spain supplied acute and convalescent COVID-19 samples. Sources were T cells, B-cell-depleted T cells, or PBMCs; the material itself was cDNA or gDNA.

Original processing notes: It was from reference gene primer amplification that nucleated cell counts were estimated. Sequencing used immunoSEQ multiplex PCR; TCRdb keeps in-frame clones, though not all of them. From that table come the V and J calls and clone size; the DNA was used to work out D and trimming. The top ten clones hold 4.3% of a sample with some 120,000 clones, around 85% of them seen once. V shed 6 bases and J shed 10 bases, with 13 bases lying between them. The CDR3 runs to 11 residues. CDR1 SQVTM and CDR2 ANQGSEA come from the germline V gene. This TCR was sampled from a human donor in a cohort sampled during active COVID-19. Source material: peripheral blood. The chain recombines TRBV29-1 with TRBJ2-1; D perhaps matches TRBD2 (5 bases). The CDR3 here is CSVLTGREQFF. The CDR3, as DNA: TGCAGCGTATTGACGGGAAGGGAGCAGTTCTTC.